These 29 T cell receptor beta chains share one sample of origin, sequenced in a study of OX40 agonist ivuxolimab in advanced cancers. The repertoire was sequenced with immunoSEQ multiplex PCR; TCRdb's copy has only in-frame clones and lacks some. Counted here are tens of thousands of clones, 84% occurring once; the ten biggest clones make up roughly 4.4%. Source: CD4+ or CD8+ T cells sorted from blood, taken in a trial of the OX40 agonist ivuxolimab. These receptors were obtained from an adult with an advanced solid tumor such as melanoma, head and neck, liver or kidney cancer.

V gene TRBV7-9 combines with J gene TRBJ2-7, with TRBD1 matching 9 bases. Looked up from germline, CDR1 is SEHNR and CDR2 is FQNEAQ (reference sequence). V shed 5 bases and J 3 bases; nucleotides not matched to a gene: 5. The CDR3 consists of 14 residues. For the CDR3, the DNA is TGTGCCAGCAGCGACAGGGGGATCGTCTACGAGCAGTACTTC. It yields the protein CASSDRGIVYEQYF.

The chain recombines TRBV5-1 with TRBJ2-7; 8 bases line up with TRBD1. The germline V gene has CDR1 SGHRS and CDR2 YFSETQ. The CDR3 length is 14 residues. Unmatched junction bases numbered 6, after V lost 5 bases and J lost 2 bases. The CDR3 is CASSSGQGPYEQYF. Here the CDR3 DNA reads TGCGCCAGCAGTTCAGGACAGGGACCCTACGAGCAGTACTTC.

The chain carries TRBV5-1 and TRBJ2-5; the match to TRBD2 covers 10 bases. This CDR3 has 17 residues. CDR1 is SGHRS and CDR2 is YFSETQ in the germline V gene. The junction had 8 bases not matched to a gene; V was cut back by 0 bases and J by 3 bases. CDR3 region: CASSLALLLAGKETQYF. CDR3 nucleotide sequence: TGCGCCAGCAGCTTGGCCCTTTTACTAGCGGGAAAAGAGACCCAGTACTTC.

The chain combines TRBV18 with TRBJ2-3; 7 bases match TRBD2. The V segment lost 1 base and the J segment 3 bases; nucleotides outside the gene matches: 4. Germline V CDR1 and CDR2: KGHSH, LQKENI. This CDR3 comprises 15 residues. CDR3 in amino acids: CASSPQREVTDTQYF. The CDR3 nucleotides read TGTGCCAGCTCACCACAACGGGAGGTGACAGATACGCAGTATTTT.

The chain joins TRBV27 to TRBJ1-5; D not resolved. Trimming pared 5 bases from V and 0 bases from J, leaving 2 bases between. The CDR3 loop spans 12 amino acids. Germline CDR1 reads MNHEY; CDR2 reads SMNVEV (reference sequence). In DNA, the CDR3 is TGTGCCAGCAGTAATAGCAATCAGCCCCAGCATTTT. Protein sequence: CASSNSNQPQHF.

The genes are TRBV5-4 and TRBJ2-4; either TRBD1 or TRBD2 may supply D (7 bases each). V lost 0 bases and J 5 bases, leaving 12 bases between the germline ends. The CDR3 is 15 amino acids. Germline V gives CDR1 SGHNT, CDR2 YYREEE (reference sequence). CDR3 region: CASSLDPGGENIQYF. CDR3 nucleotide sequence: TGTGCCAGCAGCTTGGATCCAGGGGGGGAAAACATTCAGTACTTC.

The chain uses TRBV6-6 and TRBJ2-2; D ambiguous. Germline V gene sequence: CDR1 MNHNY, CDR2 SVGAGI (reference sequence). V was trimmed by 6 bases and J by 4 bases, leaving 6 bases between them. The CDR3 has 12 residues. CDR3 nucleotides: TGTGCCAGCAGGCCTAGCACCGGGGAGCTGTTTTTT. It yields the protein CASRPSTGELFF.

The chain joins TRBV6-5 to TRBJ2-7, with no clear D. The CDR3 length is 13 residues. The V and J ends lost 6 bases and 7 bases respectively, with 16 bases between them. Germline CDR1 is MNHEY and CDR2 is SVGAGI. CDR3 amino acids: CASRALPSGEQYF. The CDR3 nucleotides read TGTGCCAGCAGAGCTCTACCCTCCGGAGAGCAGTACTTC.

The chain has TRBV9 and TRBJ1-3; D gene uncertain. The CDR3 contains 15 residues. The germline CDR1 and CDR2 sequences are SGDLS and YYNGEE. Trimming took off 2 bases at V and 4 bases at J, with 13 bases between the two ends. The CDR3 DNA follows: TGTGCCAGCAGCGTCGCCCCACTTGGCGGAAACACCATATATTTT. Translated, it gives CASSVAPLGGNTIYF.

This chain joins TRBV19 and TRBJ1-5; TRBD1 is a possible D gene (5 bases). The CDR3 is made up of 12 amino acids. Trimming removed 5 bases at V and 11 bases at J, with 13 bases between. Germline CDR1 LNHDA, CDR2 SQIVND (reference sequence). Here the CDR3 DNA reads TGTGCCAGTAGTTTGGGGGGATCAGCCCAGCATTTT. Its translation is CASSLGGSAQHF.

This chain joins TRBV10-1 and TRBJ2-5, with D maybe TRBD2 (5 bases). Germline loops: CDR1 WNHNN, CDR2 SYGVQD (reference sequence). V lost 3 bases and J lost 2, with 13 bases in between. The CDR3 runs 15 residues. CDR3 sequence reads: CASSEGSVVQETQYF. The CDR3 DNA reads as TGCGCCAGCAGTGAAGGTAGCGTGGTGCAAGAGACCCAGTACTTC.

The DNA for the CDR3 is TGTGCCAGAAGCTCTAAAGGCCGAAACACCATATATTTT. Its translation: CARSSKGRNTIYF. The genes are TRBV5-3 and TRBJ1-3; D is uncertain. TRBV5-3 is an open reading frame whose function is uncertain. This CDR3 comprises 13 residues. Trimming stripped 3 bases from V and 5 bases from J, with 9 bases between.

The chain joins TRBV6-6 to TRBJ2-7; possible D gene TRBD1, 6 bases. The V and J ends lost 7 bases and 0 bases respectively, with 13 bases between them. Germline V CDR1 and CDR2: MNHNY, SVGAGI (reference sequence). This CDR3 spans 14 amino acids. CDR3 nucleotides: TGTGCCAGCACGACAGGCAGCACCTCCTACGAGCAGTACTTC. Translation: CASTTGSTSYEQYF.

The V gene is TRBV4-1, the J gene TRBJ2-1; 7 positions match TRBD2. J was trimmed by 4 bases and V by 4 bases; bases with no gene match: 10. The CDR3 contains 16 residues. The germline V gene has CDR1 MGHRA and CDR2 YSYEKL. CDR3 coding DNA: TGCGCCAGCAGCCCAGGTGGCGGGAGAGGTTACAATGAGCAGTTCTTC. Translated, it gives CASSPGGGRGYNEQFF.

This clone was seen more than once but under ten times. The V and J genes are TRBV7-9 and TRBJ1-4; 7 positions match TRBD1. CDR3 length equals 14 residues. Germline V gives CDR1 SEHNR, CDR2 FQNEAQ (reference sequence). V was clipped by 4 bases and J by 7 bases; unmatched bases: 6. The CDR3 DNA is TGTGCCAGCAGCTCAGGACAGGTCCTTGAAAAACTGTTTTTT. Encoded protein: CASSSGQVLEKLFF.

DNA of the CDR3: TGTGCCAGCAGCGTTTCCGGGAGGGCCACTGAAGCTTTCTTT. As protein: CASSVSGRATEAFF. The rearrangement uses TRBV9 and TRBJ1-1; D is uncertain. With 2 bases removed from V and 4 bases from J, the gap between germline ends came to 12 bases. The germline gives CDR1 SGDLS, CDR2 YYNGEE. The CDR3 extends over 14 amino acids.

The chain has TRBV29-1 and TRBJ1-5; TRBD1 matches 9 bases. V was pared by 6 bases and J by 2 bases, with 5 bases of the junction left unmatched. Looked up from germline, CDR1 is SQVTM and CDR2 is ANQGSEA. The CDR3 covers 14 residues. CDR3 in DNA: TGCAGCGTCGCGGACAGGGGTGGCAATCAGCCCCAGCATTTT. Translated, it gives CSVADRGGNQPQHF.

The rearrangement uses TRBV28 and TRBJ2-3; TRBD2 might be the D (7 bases). Between the trimmed V and J ends, which lost 8 bases and 2 bases, there was a span of 20 bases. Looked up from germline, CDR1 is MDHEN and CDR2 is SYDVKM. This CDR3 has 16 residues. CDR3 DNA sequence: TGTGCCAGCCAACCCGAGGGCGGGGGCTACACAGATACGCAGTATTTT. As protein: CASQPEGGGYTDTQYF.

This chain uses TRBV7-6 with TRBJ2-2, with 7 bases aligning to TRBD1. The V gene end was trimmed by 2 bases and the J gene end by 5 bases; junction bases not matched to a gene: 8. Germline-derived CDR1 and CDR2 are SGHVS and FNYEAQ. This CDR3 region has 16 residues. CDR3 DNA sequence: TGTGCCAGCAGCTTACTGACAGGGTCGGGGACCGGGGAGCTGTTTTTT. Its protein product is CASSLLTGSGTGELFF.

The chain recombines TRBV5-1 with TRBJ2-3; the D is unclear. The germline V and J ends were trimmed by 5 bases and 0 bases, with 10 bases remaining between them. Germline-derived CDR1 and CDR2 are SGHRS and YFSETQ. There are 14 residues in the CDR3. The CDR3: CASSKWDSTDTQYF. The DNA of the CDR3 is TGCGCCAGCAGTAAGTGGGATAGCACAGATACGCAGTATTTT.

This chain uses TRBV6-5 with TRBJ1-4; D call uncertain. The V end lost 3 bases, the J end lost 8 bases, and 16 bases lay between the germline ends. CDR3 size: 15 residues. Looked up from germline, CDR1 is MNHEY and CDR2 is SVGAGI. The CDR3 coding sequence is TGTGCCAGCAGTTATCGGCCTAGAGTGGGAGAAAAACTGTTTTTT. This codes for CASSYRPRVGEKLFF.

The rearrangement uses TRBV19 and TRBJ1-1; D perhaps matches TRBD1 (6 bases). Germline V CDR1 and CDR2: LNHDA, SQIVND (reference sequence). This CDR3 spans 13 amino acids. V shed 5 bases and J shed 6 bases, with 13 bases lying between them. The CDR3, as DNA: TGTGCCAGTAGTCCAAGGGGGGGACCTGAAGCTTTCTTT. It specifies CASSPRGGPEAFF.

The chain is built from TRBV5-1 and TRBJ2-2; no clear D. Germline CDR1 reads SGHRS; CDR2 reads YFSETQ. V lost 5 bases, J lost 2 bases, and 10 bases lay in between. The CDR3 runs 14 residues. In DNA form, the CDR3 reads TGCGCCAGCAGGCCGAGAGGTAACACCGGGGAGCTGTTTTTT. Its protein product is CASRPRGNTGELFF.

This clone has a handful of counts. The chain links TRBV16 to TRBJ1-1; no reliable D call. The germline V gene encodes CDR1 KGHSY and CDR2 FQNENV. The CDR3 contains 13 residues. The V gene lost 0 bases and the J gene lost 7 bases, with 9 bases spanning the gap. CDR3 protein: CASSQSGRLEAFF. CDR3 nucleotide sequence: TGTGCCAGCAGCCAATCTGGGCGCCTTGAAGCTTTCTTT.

This chain connects TRBV9 to TRBJ2-3, with D possibly TRBD2 on 6 matching bases. Per germline, CDR1 SGDLS and CDR2 YYNGEE. V lost 0 bases and J 2 bases, leaving 19 bases between the germline ends. CDR3 length equals 18 residues. The CDR3 DNA follows: TGTGCCAGCAGCGTAGAGACCCCTGGGCGGGGACTCACAGATACGCAGTATTTT. It specifies CASSVETPGRGLTDTQYF.

This clone was recorded once. CDR3 sequence: CARSLGPRGYTF. The CDR3 nucleotides are TGTGCCAGAAGCCTAGGGCCCAGGGGCTACACCTTC. V gene TRBV5-3 combines with J gene TRBJ1-2; D ambiguous. TRBV5-3 carries the ORF label, with uncertain function. V lost 4 bases and J 8 bases, leaving 12 bases between the germline ends. This CDR3 is 12 amino acids long.

The rearrangement links TRBV21-1 to TRBJ2-1; whether TRBD2, the table's D call, matches the DNA was not checked. TRBV21-1 is a pseudogene segment. This CDR3 has 15 amino acids. CDR3: CASSKALAVYNEQFF. In DNA, the CDR3 is TGTGCCAGCAGCAAGGCACTAGCGGTTTACAATGAGCAGTTCTTC.

V usage is TRBV5-1 and J usage is TRBJ2-3; 8 positions agree with TRBD2. From germline, CDR1 is SGHRS and CDR2 YFSETQ. This CDR3 region has 18 residues. The V segment lost 0 bases and the J segment 2 bases; nucleotides outside the gene matches: 11. The CDR3 DNA reads TGCGCCAGCAGCTTGGGGCTTTTAGCGGGAAGGGACACAGATACGCAGTATTTT. Translating it yields CASSLGLLAGRDTDTQYF.

This clone was counted a single time. This chain connects TRBV28 to TRBJ1-5, with TRBD1 matching over 9 bases. CDR1 MDHEN and CDR2 SYDVKM come from the germline V gene. The CDR3 runs 15 residues. J gave up 11 bases and V 5 bases, and 13 bases lay outside the gene matches. The CDR3 sequence: CASSEDDRGNKAQHF. The CDR3 DNA sequence: TGTGCCAGCAGTGAGGACGACAGGGGGAACAAGGCCCAGCATTTT.